Reported below is one T cell receptor (beta chain). Its antigen remains unknown. This table comes from immunoSEQ multiplex PCR, and its TCRdb copy is limited to in-frame clones, with some not included. The repertoire holds almost 25,000 clones, with 82% as singletons. These data are taken from a study of a mutant IDH1 vaccine in newly diagnosed glioma. Overall study: Following radiotherapy alone, or alongside temozolomide cycles, vaccination was started after an interval of 4-6 weeks. Visits V12 and V13 fell at weeks 35 and 47, respectively. Study-level points and caveats: Pseudoprogression appeared unlinked to shifts in leading peripheral T cell clonotypes.

Time point meaning: week 47, end of study. A single vaccine dose contained 300 ug of mutant IDH1 20-mer peptide, and topical imiquimod was used with it. Germline values: CDR1 SGHTA, CDR2 FQGNSA. V was pared by 6 bases and J by 2 bases, with 11 bases between. CDR3 length: 15 amino acids. Sequencing was performed on PBMCs, taken from a glioma patient whose treatment included an IDH1 peptide vaccine. The chain links TRBV7-2 to TRBJ2-6; D not resolved. The clonotype comes from a man aged 35 to 55 with glioma. Some clones in this sample may be carry-over from other donors' samples. Written as DNA, the CDR3 is TGTGCCAGCAGGTTATTTAAGCCTGGGGCCAACGTCCTGACTTTC. This sequence encodes CASRLFKPGANVLTF.